This T cell receptor beta chain was retrieved from a study of T cells after yellow fever vaccination (dated by TCRdb to between 2018 and 2020). A note on the overall study: The SMART-Seq v4 Ultra Low Input RNA kit was used to prepare libraries from fractions with low cell numbers. Bulk TCR alpha and beta repertoires were sequenced longitudinally to track T-cell clones before and after primary and booster YFV17D yellow fever vaccination. Two healthy male donors made up the cohort, one aged 18 to 30 years and the other aged 30 to 40 years. Blood samples were taken at several timepoints before and after primary and secondary immunization, and bulk PBMC replicates and cell subsets were isolated. The investigation overall reported the following: Computational filtering was required because FACS-sorted repertoires could contain abundant contaminating clonotypes from the bulk population. A small share of clonotypes occurred in both CD4 and CD8 compartments, likely arising from convergent recombination. The secondary T-cell response was found to be weaker but faster than the primary response, with a peak reached on day 5 rather than on day 15. After the booster, most of the clones that had expanded following primary vaccination were detected again (96% of CD4 and more than 85% of CD8), which suggests that memory was broadly maintained. Because only a couple of donors were included in the study, the extent to which the findings can be generalized is limited.

The treatment or condition label for this specimen denotes: live attenuated yellow fever vaccine strain. At each blood-draw timepoint, two biological replicates of bulk PBMCs were obtained. PBMCs were isolated from peripheral blood using a standard Ficoll-Paque protocol. TriZol was used to extract RNA from bulk PBMCs, CD4 and CD8 fractions, and dextramer-positive and dextramer-negative fractions. TCR cDNA was synthesized by 5'RACE template switching, through which a universal primer site and unique molecular identifiers were introduced. Priming for cDNA synthesis came from both the TCR alpha and TCR beta constant segments. Libraries were amplified in two PCR steps, with sample barcodes and sequencing adapters added in the second step. Sequencing of libraries was performed on Illumina HiSeq 2500 (2x100 bp) or NovaSeq (2x150 bp). The authors' analysis ran thus. MIGEC handled demultiplexing of reads and collapsing into UMI consensus sequences, while MiXCR performed V(D)J alignment. Vaccine-responding clonotypes were defined with edgeR using replicate PBMC samples, requiring FDR below 0.01 and a log2 fold change above 5 up to day 15. Each bulk clonotype was labeled CD4 or CD8 based on which sequenced repertoire, CD4 or CD8, contained the clonotype at higher abundance. TCRdb ran its own pipeline on the public reads, namely fastp trimming at Q25 and MiXCR clone calling, and kept in-frame beta chains. Duplicate CDR3 protein sequences are folded into a single record with the most common DNA and genes. TCRdb's processing, not the authors' own work, is the source of the V and J calls. This sample has more than 250,000 distinct CDR3 sequences in its table, and around 7% of those were observed once. Of the sample, over 15% falls within the top ten clones.

CDR1 and CDR2, looked up from the germline V gene, are LGHNA and YSLEER. V drops 0 bases and J drops 7 bases, leaving 18 bases in between. The CDR3 goes from the cysteine to the phenylalanine over 16 residues. Just the 48-base CDR3 DNA is kept, in frame starting at base 1. Regarding this clonotype: Its antigen is unknown. No qualities accompany the bases; no much larger clone lies one base away.

Sequenced material: PBMCs, taken roughly 47 days after the first yellow fever vaccination. The V and J segments used are TRBV4-3 and TRBJ1-2, with a weak D call of TRBD1 (5 bases match). This TCR came from a man aged 18 to 29 who received the YFV17D yellow fever vaccine. CDR3 reads: CASSQDLGAGRGGYTF. The DNA reads as follows: TGCGCCAGCAGCCAAGATCTTGGGGCAGGGAGAGGTGGCTACACCTTC.